The 26 T cell receptor beta chains given below trace back to one sample, sequenced in a study of T-cell reconstitution after alpha-beta-depleted transplantation in children. During its preparation, the TCRbeta library received unique molecular identifiers. TCRdb redid the calling of the PCR reads with MiXCR, one entry per CDR3 protein. The sample shows 140,000 or so distinct CDR3 sequences, roughly 8.8% of them seen only once. Sample: PBMCs, mostly from graft donor cells, taken 180 days after TCRalphabeta/CD19-depleted stem cell transplant. The receptor set was obtained from a female patient between 2 and 15 years old who had a stem cell transplant for congenital amegakaryocytic thrombocytopenia, so the T cells may come from the graft donor.

This chain joins TRBV14 and TRBJ1-5; D ambiguous. Trimming took off 0 bases at V and 6 bases at J, with 6 bases between the two ends. Germline-derived CDR1 and CDR2 are SGHDN and FVKESK. This CDR3 has 13 residues. Here the CDR3 reads CASSQDNFQPQHF. The CDR3 region has the DNA TGTGCCAGCAGCCAAGATAATTTTCAGCCCCAGCATTTT.

This clonotype was counted at least ten times. This chain links TRBV29-1 with TRBJ2-1; D perhaps matches TRBD2 (5 bases). CDR3 length: 12 residues. The V gene lost 4 bases and the J gene lost 8 bases, with 12 bases spanning the gap. Germline V gives CDR1 SQVTM, CDR2 ANQGSEA. DNA for the CDR3: TGCAGCGTTGGTAGCGCAATCTATGAGCAGTTCTTC. Translation gives CSVGSAIYEQFF.

The rearrangement joins TRBV28 to TRBJ2-5; TRBD1 might be the D (7 bases). With 3 bases removed from V and 5 bases from J, the gap between germline ends came to 13 bases. Germline-derived CDR1 and CDR2 are MDHEN and SYDVKM. The CDR3 runs to 14 residues. The CDR3 DNA follows: TGTGCCAGCAGTTTCCCAGGGGGGATCGAGACCCAGTACTTC. The encoded protein is CASSFPGGIETQYF.

This clonotype came up many times. The gene calls are TRBV11-1 and TRBJ2-7, with unresolved D. The CDR3 contains 11 residues. Trimming stripped 1 base from V and 6 bases from J, with 4 bases between. Germline V gene data show CDR1 as SGHAT and CDR2 as FQDESV (reference sequence). CDR3 region: CASSLDGEQYF. The DNA for the CDR3 is TGTGCCAGCAGCTTAGATGGCGAGCAGTACTTC.

This clonotype was detected a few times. This sequence joins TRBV10-3 and TRBJ2-1; D is unresolved. CDR1 is ENHRY and CDR2 is SYGVKD in the germline V gene. This CDR3 is built from 17 residues. The ends were cut back, 0 bases at V and 0 bases at J, with 12 bases in the middle. CDR3 in amino acids: CAISESAPSSSYNEQFF. CDR3 nucleotides: TGTGCCATCAGTGAGTCCGCACCTTCTAGCTCCTACAATGAGCAGTTCTTC.

This clonotype appeared many times. The CDR3 here is CSASADSHTGELFF. In nucleotides, the CDR3 is TGCAGTGCTAGTGCCGACAGTCACACCGGGGAGCTGTTTTTT. The chain recombines TRBV20-1 with TRBJ2-2; D may be TRBD1 (5 bases). Germline V lookup: CDR1 DFQATT, CDR2 SNEGSKA (reference sequence). The length of the CDR3 is 14 residues. V shed 3 bases and J shed 3 bases, with 11 bases lying between them.

This clonotype occurred many times. The chain uses TRBV29-1 and TRBJ2-5; no definite D call. The CDR3 extends over 11 amino acids. V lost 5 bases and J 2 bases, leaving 6 bases between the germline ends. Germline loops: CDR1 SQVTM, CDR2 ANQGSEA. The CDR3 region has the DNA TGCAGCGTTCACTCACAAGAGACCCAGTACTTC. It yields the protein CSVHSQETQYF.

This clonotype was seen repeatedly, ten times or more. The chain employs TRBV20-1 and TRBJ1-2; 9 bases line up with TRBD1. V dropped 3 bases and J dropped 8; count of bases not matched to a gene: 10. Germline V gene lookup returns CDR1 DFQATT and CDR2 SNEGSKA (reference sequence). The CDR3 spans 14 residues. The CDR3 DNA reads TGCAGTGCTAGCCTAAAACAGGGGGCGCAAGGCTACACCTTC. This sequence encodes CSASLKQGAQGYTF.

A note on this clonotype: This may be a read error: a much more frequent sequence differs by one nucleotide. V gene TRBV28 combines with J gene TRBJ1-6, with TRBD1 as a possible D gene (6 bases). The V and J ends lost 10 bases and 6 bases respectively, with 10 bases between them. This CDR3 contains 12 residues. Germline V gene lookup returns CDR1 MDHEN and CDR2 SYDVKM. CDR3 protein: CANRAGNSPLHF. In nucleotides, the CDR3 is TGTGCCAACAGGGCCGGTAATTCACCCCTCCACTTT.

This clonotype was counted at least ten times. The gene calls are TRBV7-8 and TRBJ2-3, with TRBD2 matching over 7 bases. Losses at the gene ends were 3 bases for V and 5 bases for J; bases not matched to a gene: 5. The CDR3 contains 14 residues. Germline assignment: CDR1 SGHVS and CDR2 FQNEAQ. The DNA of the CDR3 is TGTGCCAGCAGCTTTTCGGGGGGTGGAGATACGCAGTATTTT. As protein: CASSFSGGGDTQYF.

The chain links TRBV18 to TRBJ2-1; possibly TRBD1 for D (5 bases). Trimming left V 5 bases short and J 2 bases short, with 13 bases between. This CDR3 region has 15 residues. Looked up from germline, CDR1 is KGHSH and CDR2 is LQKENI. CDR3 in DNA: TGTGCCAGCTCAGCCAACAGGAATACCTACAATGAGCAGTTCTTC. Its translation is CASSANRNTYNEQFF.

This clonotype was seen repeatedly, ten times or more. The chain uses TRBV20-1 and TRBJ1-4; 7 bases match TRBD1. This CDR3 spans 13 amino acids. Germline V gene data show CDR1 as DFQATT and CDR2 as SNEGSKA (reference sequence). V lost 4 bases and J lost 4; bases outside the gene matches: 3. The CDR3 loop reads CSANRDSNEKLFF. CDR3 nucleotide sequence: TGCAGTGCTAACCGGGACAGTAATGAAAAACTGTTTTTT.

This clonotype was recorded at least ten times. CDR3 sequence: CASTAVQETQYF. For the CDR3, the DNA is TGTGCCAGCACCGCGGTACAAGAGACCCAGTACTTC. V is TRBV28 and J is TRBJ2-5, with D hard to call. V lost 7 bases and J lost 2, with 8 bases in between. Germline CDR1 MDHEN, CDR2 SYDVKM. This CDR3 is 12 amino acids long.

This clonotype appeared many times. The chain employs TRBV3-1 and TRBJ2-1; possible D gene TRBD2, 5 bases. CDR3 length: 14 residues. V was trimmed by 1 base and J by 4 bases, leaving 8 bases between them. Germline V CDR1 and CDR2: LGHDT, YNNKEL (reference sequence). The CDR3, as DNA: TGTGCCAGCAGCCAAGTCCCGGGATACAATGAGCAGTTCTTC. It translates to CASSQVPGYNEQFF.

This clonotype was recorded many times. The chain uses TRBV5-1 and TRBJ2-2, with D maybe TRBD1 (6 bases). Trimming took 4 bases from V and 1 from J, leaving 11 bases between them. CDR1 is SGHRS, CDR2 YFSETQ, per germline. The CDR3 runs 15 residues. CDR3 in amino acids: CASSVRGWNTGELFF. As DNA, the CDR3 is TGCGCCAGCAGCGTCAGGGGTTGGAACACCGGGGAGCTGTTTTTT.

At least ten counts were recorded for this clonotype. The chain joins TRBV20-1 to TRBJ2-7; TRBD1 is a possible D gene (6 bases). The V gene's germline CDR1 is DFQATT and CDR2 SNEGSKA (reference sequence). CDR3 size: 11 residues. V was shortened by 5 bases and J by 5 bases, with 10 bases between the two germline ends. The CDR3 here is CSAWTVNEQYF. In DNA, the CDR3 is TGCAGTGCTTGGACAGTTAACGAGCAGTACTTC.

To note about this clonotype: This may be a read error: a much more frequent sequence differs by one nucleotide. This sequence joins TRBV6-2 or TRBV6-3 and TRBJ2-3, with a tentative D call TRBD1 (5 bases). The CDR3 length is 13 residues. Trimming took 6 bases from V and 0 from J, leaving 7 bases between them. Germline assignment: CDR1 MNHEY and CDR2 SVGEGT. As DNA, the CDR3 is TGTGCCAGCAGAGGGGCCAGCACAGATACGCAGTATTTT. Protein product: CASRGASTDTQYF.

Regarding this clonotype: It may be a read error: a sequence one base away is much more abundant. The genes are TRBV28 and TRBJ2-7; tentative D call: TRBD1 (6 bases). The CDR3 runs 10 residues. Per germline, CDR1 MDHEN and CDR2 SYDVKM. The CDR3, as DNA: TGTGCCGGCAGGGGAGTCGAGCAGTACTTC. It encodes CAGRGVEQYF.

In this sample, this clonotype turned up many times. The rearrangement links TRBV20-1 to TRBJ2-1; tentative D call: TRBD2 (6 bases). The CDR3 runs 13 residues. Per the germline V gene, CDR1 is DFQATT and CDR2 is SNEGSKA (reference sequence). The ends were cut back, 3 bases at V and 0 bases at J, with 6 bases in the middle. As DNA, the CDR3 is TGCAGTGCTAGCGGGAGCTCCTACAATGAGCAGTTCTTC. Translating gives CSASGSSYNEQFF.

This clonotype showed up just once. This could be a read error, since a much larger clone is one nucleotide away. The V and J genes are TRBV15 and TRBJ1-4; D call uncertain. The length of the CDR3 is 14 residues. Germline CDR1 is LNHNV and CDR2 is YYDKDF (reference sequence). CDR3 DNA sequence: TGTGCCACCAGCAAGGCGGCAGATGATGAAGAACTGTTTTTT. Amino acid sequence: CATSKAADDEELFF.

This clonotype was detected many times. The J gene is TRBJ2-3, the V gene TRBV20-1, with a possible D match to TRBD2 (5 bases). The germline CDR1 and CDR2 sequences are DFQATT and SNEGSKA (reference sequence). V was shortened by 6 bases and J by 4 bases, with 14 bases between the two germline ends. CDR3 length: 13 amino acids. The CDR3, as DNA: TGCAGTGCCTACGGGATCGATGCAGATACGCAGTATTTT. Translated: CSAYGIDADTQYF.

This clonotype was found many times. The genes are TRBV5-5 and TRBJ1-1, with D perhaps matching TRBD1 (5 bases). Per the germline V gene, CDR1 is SGHKS and CDR2 is YYEKEE (reference sequence). The ends were cut back, 0 bases at V and 7 bases at J, with 10 bases in the middle. The CDR3 contains 13 residues. This CDR3 reads CASSLGGADEAFF. The CDR3 bases are TGTGCCAGCAGCTTGGGCGGGGCCGATGAAGCTTTCTTT.

This clonotype was seen repeatedly, ten times or more. This chain links TRBV12-3 or TRBV12-4 with TRBJ2-5; the D gene is possibly TRBD1 (5 bases). V dropped 2 bases and J dropped 5 bases, with 6 bases sitting between them. The length of the CDR3 is 12 residues. The CDR3 sequence: CASSLWGETQYF. The CDR3, as DNA: TGTGCCAGCAGTTTATGGGGCGAGACCCAGTACTTC.

The sample holds many counts of this clonotype. The chain employs TRBV28 and TRBJ2-3; 7 nucleotides line up with TRBD1. V shed 5 bases, J shed 0 bases, and the junction held 2 bases outside the gene matches. The CDR3 covers 14 residues. Per germline, CDR1 MDHEN and CDR2 SYDVKM. The CDR3 DNA is TGTGCCAGCAGTAGGGGGCTTAGCACAGATACGCAGTATTTT. Translation gives CASSRGLSTDTQYF.

This clonotype was detected ten times or more. The chain recombines TRBV20-1 with TRBJ2-7; perhaps D is TRBD1 or TRBD2 (5 bases each). The CDR3 length is 14 residues. The V gene lost 6 bases and the J gene lost 4 bases, with 19 bases spanning the gap. In germline, CDR1 is DFQATT, CDR2 SNEGSKA (reference sequence). The CDR3 coding sequence is TGCAGTGCCCGGCCGGGACCTCCAGAGTACGAGCAGTACTTC. Protein sequence: CSARPGPPEYEQYF.

This clonotype showed up many times. The chain couples TRBV5-1 to TRBJ1-2, with no clear D. Germline loops: CDR1 SGHRS, CDR2 YFSETQ. V lost 0 bases to trimming and J lost 7 bases, with 10 bases between them. This CDR3 has 13 residues. DNA for the CDR3: TGCGCCAGCAGCTTGGCCAAACAGTCTGGCTACACCTTC. Protein: CASSLAKQSGYTF.